Below are 5 T cell receptor beta chains sequenced from a single sample in a study of TIL therapy for anti-PD-1-resistant metastatic lung cancer. Indicated time point: pre-treatment sample, taken before nivolumab and TIL therapy. Most excised metastases sampled were pleural nodules or supraclavicular lymph nodes. Sequencing used immunoSEQ v3. Assay: immunoSEQ multiplex PCR; the TCRdb copy retains only in-frame clones and omits some. Among 95,000 or so clones listed, about two thirds were seen once. Specimen: tumor tissue, collected at baseline. The source is a person aged 25 to 85 with non-small cell lung cancer.

This clone was observed a handful of times. The V and J genes are TRBV10-3 and TRBJ1-2; maybe TRBD1 (5 bases). There are 14 residues in the CDR3. The ends were cut back, 5 bases at V and 2 bases at J, with 12 bases in the middle. Per germline, CDR1 ENHRY and CDR2 SYGVKD. This CDR3 is CAISPTGSNYGYTF. CDR3 nucleotide sequence: TGTGCCATCAGTCCAACAGGATCCAACTATGGCTACACCTTC.

This chain links TRBV27 with TRBJ2-5, with D possibly being TRBD2 (6 bases). V lost 6 bases and J lost 2, with 16 bases in between. This CDR3 is 15 amino acids long. Germline values: CDR1 MNHEY, CDR2 SMNVEV (reference sequence). This CDR3 reads CASRSEAGLQETQYF. In nucleotides, the CDR3 is TGTGCCAGCAGGAGCGAAGCGGGCCTACAAGAGACCCAGTACTTC.

V is TRBV6-1 and J is TRBJ2-7; 8 positions agree with TRBD1. There are 15 residues in the CDR3. V lost 2 bases and J lost 3; bases outside the gene matches: 6. Germline V gene data show CDR1 as MNHNS and CDR2 as SASEGT. The CDR3 loop reads CASSELWTGYYEQYF. As DNA, the CDR3 is TGTGCCAGCAGTGAACTCTGGACAGGGTACTACGAGCAGTACTTC.

This chain links TRBV28 with TRBJ2-1, with D perhaps assigned TRBD1 or TRBD2 (5 bases each). Germline CDR1 is MDHEN and CDR2 is SYDVKM. This CDR3 has 14 residues. The V gene lost 3 bases and the J gene lost 3 bases, with 9 bases spanning the gap. In nucleotides, the CDR3 is TGTGCCAGCAGTTTGGGGGTGAGCTACAATGAGCAGTTCTTC. It codes for CASSLGVSYNEQFF.

As DNA, the CDR3 is TGTGCCAGCAGGGTGGGTCTGGCGGCTTTCTTT. It specifies CASRVGLAAFF. This chain connects TRBV6-5 to TRBJ1-1; D ambiguous. This CDR3 is 11 amino acids long. The germline V and J ends were trimmed by 6 bases and 11 bases, with 13 bases remaining between them. In germline, CDR1 is MNHEY, CDR2 SVGAGI.